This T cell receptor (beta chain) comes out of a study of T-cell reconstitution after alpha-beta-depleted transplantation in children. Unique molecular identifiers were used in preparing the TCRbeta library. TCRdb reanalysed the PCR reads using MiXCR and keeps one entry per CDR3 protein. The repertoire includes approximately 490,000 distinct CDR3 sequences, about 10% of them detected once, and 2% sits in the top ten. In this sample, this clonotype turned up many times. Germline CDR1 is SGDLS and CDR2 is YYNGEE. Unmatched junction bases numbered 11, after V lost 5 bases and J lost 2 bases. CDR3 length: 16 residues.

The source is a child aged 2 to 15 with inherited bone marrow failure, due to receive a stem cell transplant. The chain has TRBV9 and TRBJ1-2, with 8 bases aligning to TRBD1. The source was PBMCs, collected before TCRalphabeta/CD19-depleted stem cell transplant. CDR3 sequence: CASRMREGQENYGYTF. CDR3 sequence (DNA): TGTGCCAGCAGAATGAGGGAGGGACAGGAGAACTATGGCTACACCTTC.